This is a list of T cell receptor beta chains from one sample in a study of blood T cell repertoires in COVID-19. Libraries were prepared by immunoSEQ multiplex PCR; TCRdb keeps only in-frame clonotypes and omits some of them. The repertoire includes roughly 160,000 clones, roughly 81% of them detected once, and 1% to 1.2% sits in the top ten. Sequenced material: peripheral blood. These receptor sequences come from a middle-aged man with acute or convalescent COVID-19. The CDR3 runs from the conserved cysteine through the conserved F or W. A D gene is named only where the DNA matches it firmly. Not all rows give a size; the values are once, few, many and, for expanded clones, a class.

clone_size | j_call | v_call | d_call | cdr3_aa | cdr3_nt
- | TRBJ2-3 | TRBV5-4 | - | CASRSRAGPTDTQYF | TGTGCCAGCAGGTCGAGAGCGGGCCCCACAGATACGCAGTATTTT
- | TRBJ2-3 | TRBV6-6 | - | CASSYSSSSDTQYF | TGTGCCAGCAGTTACTCGAGCTCGTCAGATACGCAGTATTTT
once | TRBJ1-5 | TRBV2 | TRBD1 | CASSGTGGPDQPQHF | TGTGCCAGCAGTGGGACAGGGGGACCAGATCAGCCCCAGCATTTT
few | TRBJ1-1 | TRBV19 | - | CASSPGTFDTEAFF | TGTGCCAGTAGTCCAGGGACATTCGACACTGAAGCTTTCTTT
once | TRBJ2-7 | TRBV5-4 | TRBD1 | CASSPPGTGIPYEQYF | TGTGCCAGCAGCCCCCCCGGGACAGGAATACCCTACGAGCAGTACTTC
- | TRBJ2-1 | TRBV2 | TRBD1 | CASSESMLAGGRNEQFF | TGTGCCAGCAGTGAATCTATGTTAGCAGGGGGCAGGAATGAGCAGTTCTTC
- | TRBJ1-2 | TRBV24-1 | - | CATSDPTANYGYTF | TGTGCCACCAGTGACCCGACAGCTAACTATGGCTACACCTTC
- | TRBJ1-2 | TRBV2 | - | CASSEAQYNYGYTF | TGTGCCAGCAGTGAAGCGCAGTATAACTATGGCTACACCTTC
- | TRBJ1-1 | TRBV30 | - | CAGSENTEAFF | TGTGCCGGAAGCGAGAACACTGAAGCTTTCTTT
- | TRBJ1-1 | TRBV28 | TRBD1 | CASSLESGTGGVAFF | TGTGCCAGCAGTTTGGAGTCCGGGACAGGGGGAGTAGCTTTCTTT
- | TRBJ2-7 | TRBV19 | - | CASSIGGYEQYF | TGTGCCAGTAGTATCGGAGGCTACGAGCAGTACTTC
- | TRBJ1-3 | TRBV4-3 | - | CASSQERGSGNTIYF | TGCGCCAGCAGCCAAGAGCGGGGCTCTGGAAACACCATATATTTT
few | TRBJ1-2 | TRBV10-2 | - | CASSETAYGYTF | TGCGCCAGCAGTGAGACCGCGTATGGCTACACCTTC
- | TRBJ2-2 | TRBV2 | - | CASRATATGELFF | TGTGCCAGCAGGGCAACAGCTACCGGGGAGCTGTTTTTT
- | TRBJ2-3 | TRBV5-6 | - | CASSTGTDTQYF | TGTGCCAGCAGCACAGGGACAGATACGCAGTATTTT
- | TRBJ1-1 | TRBV5-1 | TRBD1 | CASSPGQGAMNTEAFF | TGCGCCAGCAGCCCCGGACAGGGAGCCATGAACACTGAAGCTTTCTTT
- | TRBJ2-3 | TRBV6-2/TRBV6-3 | - | CASSYFGGLTDTQYF | TGTGCCAGCAGTTACTTCGGAGGTCTCACAGATACGCAGTATTTT
few | TRBJ1-5 | TRBV27 | - | CASSYGQGSQPQHF | TGTGCCAGCAGTTATGGGCAGGGGAGTCAGCCCCAGCATTTT